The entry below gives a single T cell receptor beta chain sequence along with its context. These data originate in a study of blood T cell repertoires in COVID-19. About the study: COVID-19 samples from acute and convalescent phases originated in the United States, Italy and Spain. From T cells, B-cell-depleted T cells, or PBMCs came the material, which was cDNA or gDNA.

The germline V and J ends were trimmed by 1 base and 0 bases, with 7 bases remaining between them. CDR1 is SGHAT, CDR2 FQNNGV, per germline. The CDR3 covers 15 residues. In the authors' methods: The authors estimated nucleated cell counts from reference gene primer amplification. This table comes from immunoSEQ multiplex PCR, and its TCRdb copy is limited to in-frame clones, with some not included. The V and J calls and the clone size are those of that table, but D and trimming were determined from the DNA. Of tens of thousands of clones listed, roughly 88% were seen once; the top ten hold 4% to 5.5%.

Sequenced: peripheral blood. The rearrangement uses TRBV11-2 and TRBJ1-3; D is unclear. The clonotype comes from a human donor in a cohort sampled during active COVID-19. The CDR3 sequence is CASSLGGVSGNTIYF. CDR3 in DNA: TGTGCCAGCAGCTTAGGCGGTGTCTCTGGAAACACCATATATTTT.